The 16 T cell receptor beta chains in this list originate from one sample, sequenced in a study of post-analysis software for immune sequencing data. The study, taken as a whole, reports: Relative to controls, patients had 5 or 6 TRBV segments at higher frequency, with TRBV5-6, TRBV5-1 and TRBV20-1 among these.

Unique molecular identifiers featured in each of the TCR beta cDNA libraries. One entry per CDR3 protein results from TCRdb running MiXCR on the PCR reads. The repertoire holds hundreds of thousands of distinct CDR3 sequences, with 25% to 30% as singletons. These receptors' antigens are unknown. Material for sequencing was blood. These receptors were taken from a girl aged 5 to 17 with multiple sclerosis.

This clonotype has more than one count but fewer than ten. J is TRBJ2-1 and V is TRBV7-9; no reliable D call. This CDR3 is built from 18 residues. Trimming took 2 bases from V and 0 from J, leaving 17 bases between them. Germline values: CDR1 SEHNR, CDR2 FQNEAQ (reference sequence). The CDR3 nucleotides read TGTGCCAGCAGCTTACAAAGAAGAGACTTTGGCTCCTACAATGAGCAGTTCTTC. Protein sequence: CASSLQRRDFGSYNEQFF.

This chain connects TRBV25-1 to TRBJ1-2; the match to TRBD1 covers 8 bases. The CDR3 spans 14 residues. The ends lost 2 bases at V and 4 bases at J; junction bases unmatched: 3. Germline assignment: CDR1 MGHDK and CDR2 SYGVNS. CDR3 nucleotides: TGTGCCAGCAGTGAACCCGACAGGGGCTATGGCTACACCTTC. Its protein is CASSEPDRGYGYTF.

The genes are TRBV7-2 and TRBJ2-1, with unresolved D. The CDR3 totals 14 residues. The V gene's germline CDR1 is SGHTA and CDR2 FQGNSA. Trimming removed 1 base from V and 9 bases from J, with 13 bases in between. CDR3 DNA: TGTGCCAGCAGCTTAGGGTGGTTTAACATTGAGCAGTTCTTC. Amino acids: CASSLGWFNIEQFF.

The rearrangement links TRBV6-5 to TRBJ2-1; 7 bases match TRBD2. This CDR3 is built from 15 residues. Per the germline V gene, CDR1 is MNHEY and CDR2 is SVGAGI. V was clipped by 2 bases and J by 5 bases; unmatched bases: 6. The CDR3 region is CASSYGSSGNNEQFF. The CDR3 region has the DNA TGTGCCAGCAGTTACGGGTCTAGCGGAAACAATGAGCAGTTCTTC.

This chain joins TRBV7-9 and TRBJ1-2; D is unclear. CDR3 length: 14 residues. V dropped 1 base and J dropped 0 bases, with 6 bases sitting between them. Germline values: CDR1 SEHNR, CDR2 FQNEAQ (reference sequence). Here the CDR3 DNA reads TGTGCCAGCAGCTTAGTGGTTCCTAACTATGGCTACACCTTC. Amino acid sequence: CASSLVVPNYGYTF.

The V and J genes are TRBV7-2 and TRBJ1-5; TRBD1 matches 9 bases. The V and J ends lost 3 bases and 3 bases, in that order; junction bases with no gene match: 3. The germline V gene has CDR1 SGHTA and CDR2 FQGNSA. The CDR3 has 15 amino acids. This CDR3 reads CASSLTGGINQPQHF. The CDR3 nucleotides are TGTGCCAGCAGCTTGACAGGGGGGATCAATCAGCCCCAGCATTTT.

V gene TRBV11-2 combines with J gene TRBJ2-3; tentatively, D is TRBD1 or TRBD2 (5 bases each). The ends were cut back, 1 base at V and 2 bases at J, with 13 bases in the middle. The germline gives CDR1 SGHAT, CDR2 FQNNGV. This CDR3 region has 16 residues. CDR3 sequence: CASSLVGTPTTDTQYF. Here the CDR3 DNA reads TGTGCCAGCAGCTTAGTAGGGACCCCAACCACAGATACGCAGTATTTT. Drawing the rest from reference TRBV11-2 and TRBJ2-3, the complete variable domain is EAGVAQSPRYKIIEKRQSVAFWCNPISGHATLYWYQQILGQGPKLLIQFQNNGVVDDSQLPKDRFSAERLKGVDSTLKIQPAKLEDSAVYLCASSLVGTPTTDTQYFGPGTRLTVL.

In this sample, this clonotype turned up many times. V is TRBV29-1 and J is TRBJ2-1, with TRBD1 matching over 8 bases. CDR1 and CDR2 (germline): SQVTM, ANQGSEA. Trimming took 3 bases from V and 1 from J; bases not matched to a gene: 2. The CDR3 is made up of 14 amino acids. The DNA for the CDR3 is TGCAGCGTTGATAGACAGGGGTCCTACAATGAGCAGTTCTTC. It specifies CSVDRQGSYNEQFF.

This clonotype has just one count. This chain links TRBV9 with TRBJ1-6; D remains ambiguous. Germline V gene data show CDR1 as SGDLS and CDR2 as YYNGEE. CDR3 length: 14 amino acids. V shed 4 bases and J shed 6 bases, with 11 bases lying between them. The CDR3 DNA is TGTGCCAGCAGCCCCGACGGTGGTAATTCACCCCTCCACTTT. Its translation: CASSPDGGNSPLHF. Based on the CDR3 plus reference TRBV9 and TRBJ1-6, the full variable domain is DSGVTQTPKHLITATGQRVTLRCSPRSGDLSVYWYQQSLDQGLQFLIQYYNGEERAKGNILERFSAQQFPDLHSELNLSSLELGDSALYFCASSPDGGNSPLHFGNGTRLTVT.

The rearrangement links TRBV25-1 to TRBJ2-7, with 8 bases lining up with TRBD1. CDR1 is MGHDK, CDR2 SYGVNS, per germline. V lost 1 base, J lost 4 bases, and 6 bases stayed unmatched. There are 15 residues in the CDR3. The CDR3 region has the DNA TGTGCCAGCAGTGAATGGGCAGGGGGCCTGTACGAGCAGTACTTC. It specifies CASSEWAGGLYEQYF.

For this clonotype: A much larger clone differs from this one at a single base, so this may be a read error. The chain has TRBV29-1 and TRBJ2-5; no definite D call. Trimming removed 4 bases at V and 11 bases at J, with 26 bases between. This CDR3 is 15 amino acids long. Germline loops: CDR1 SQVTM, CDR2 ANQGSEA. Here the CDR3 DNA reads TGCAGCGTTGGTAAGGGTACGTCAAAACTCAATGAGCAGTACTTC. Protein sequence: CSVGKGTSKLNEQYF.

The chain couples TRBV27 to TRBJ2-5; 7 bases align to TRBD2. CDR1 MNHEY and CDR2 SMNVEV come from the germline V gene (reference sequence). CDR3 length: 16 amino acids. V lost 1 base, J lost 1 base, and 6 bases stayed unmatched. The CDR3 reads CASSLLGAGSQETQYF. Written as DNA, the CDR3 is TGTGCCAGCAGTTTATTAGGAGCGGGAAGCCAAGAGACCCAGTACTTC.

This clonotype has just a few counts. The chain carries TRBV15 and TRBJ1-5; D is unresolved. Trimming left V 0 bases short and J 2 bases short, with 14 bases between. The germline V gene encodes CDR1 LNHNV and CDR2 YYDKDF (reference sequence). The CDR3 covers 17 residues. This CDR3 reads CATSRDPPRRGNQPQHF. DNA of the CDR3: TGTGCCACCAGCAGAGACCCCCCGAGGAGGGGCAATCAGCCCCAGCATTTT.

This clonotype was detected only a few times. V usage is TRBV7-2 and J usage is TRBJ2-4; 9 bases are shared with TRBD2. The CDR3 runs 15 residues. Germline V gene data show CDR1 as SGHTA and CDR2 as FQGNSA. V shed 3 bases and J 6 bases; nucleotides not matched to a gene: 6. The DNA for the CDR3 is TGTGCCAGCAGCTTTGCGGGAGGGCCCGCAAACATTCAGTACTTC. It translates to CASSFAGGPANIQYF.

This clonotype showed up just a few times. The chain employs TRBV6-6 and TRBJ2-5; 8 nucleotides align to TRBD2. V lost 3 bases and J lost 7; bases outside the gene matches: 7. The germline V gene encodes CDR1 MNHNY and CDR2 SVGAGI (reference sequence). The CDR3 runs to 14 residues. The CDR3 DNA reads TGTGCCAGCAGTTATAGCGGGGACCTCGGGACCCAGTACTTC. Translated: CASSYSGDLGTQYF.

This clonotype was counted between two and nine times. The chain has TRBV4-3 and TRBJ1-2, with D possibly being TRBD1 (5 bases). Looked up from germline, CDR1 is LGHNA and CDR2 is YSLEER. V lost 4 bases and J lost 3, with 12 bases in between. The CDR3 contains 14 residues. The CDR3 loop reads CASSPGEADYGYTF. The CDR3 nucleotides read TGCGCCAGCAGCCCGGGGGAGGCGGACTATGGCTACACCTTC.